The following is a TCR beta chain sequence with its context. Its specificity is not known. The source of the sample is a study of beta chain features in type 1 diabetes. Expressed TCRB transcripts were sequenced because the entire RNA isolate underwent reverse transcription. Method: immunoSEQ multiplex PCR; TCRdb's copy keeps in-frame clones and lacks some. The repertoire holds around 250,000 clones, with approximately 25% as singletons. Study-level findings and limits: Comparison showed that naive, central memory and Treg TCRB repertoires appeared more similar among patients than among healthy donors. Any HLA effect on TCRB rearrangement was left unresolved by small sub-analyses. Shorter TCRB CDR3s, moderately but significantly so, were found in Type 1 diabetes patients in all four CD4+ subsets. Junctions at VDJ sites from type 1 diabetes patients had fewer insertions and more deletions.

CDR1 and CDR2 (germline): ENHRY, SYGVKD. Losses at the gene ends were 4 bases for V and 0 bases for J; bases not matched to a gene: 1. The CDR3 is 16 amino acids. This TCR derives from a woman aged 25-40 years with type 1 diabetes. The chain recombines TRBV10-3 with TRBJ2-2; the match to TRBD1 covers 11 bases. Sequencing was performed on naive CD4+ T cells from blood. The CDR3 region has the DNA TGTGCCATCAGTGGGACAGGGGGCCCGAACACCGGGGAGCTGTTTTTT. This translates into CAISGTGGPNTGELFF.